This T cell receptor beta chain was obtained from a study of T cell responses to AZD1222 COVID-19 vaccine. Assay: immunoSEQ multiplex PCR; the TCRdb copy retains only in-frame clones and omits some. The repertoire has 150,000 or so clones, more than 70% of them found once; the top ten carry roughly 3.5%. Study outcomes and limitations: Spike was spanned by vaccine-associated CD4 TCRs, which were dominant at 160-218 and 743-854.

Details on this clone: Its antigen remains unknown.

The source material was peripheral blood, sampled on day 0 of MenACWY control vaccination. The TCR originated in an adult in good health.

The CDR3 region has the DNA TGTGCCAGCAGCGGAGGGAATTCACCCCTCCACTTT. Its protein is CASSGGNSPLHF. The chain employs TRBV6-5 and TRBJ1-6, with D hard to call. Germline V gene sequence: CDR1 MNHEY, CDR2 SVGAGI. The ends were cut back, 6 bases at V and 7 bases at J, with 7 bases in the middle. This CDR3 comprises 12 residues.